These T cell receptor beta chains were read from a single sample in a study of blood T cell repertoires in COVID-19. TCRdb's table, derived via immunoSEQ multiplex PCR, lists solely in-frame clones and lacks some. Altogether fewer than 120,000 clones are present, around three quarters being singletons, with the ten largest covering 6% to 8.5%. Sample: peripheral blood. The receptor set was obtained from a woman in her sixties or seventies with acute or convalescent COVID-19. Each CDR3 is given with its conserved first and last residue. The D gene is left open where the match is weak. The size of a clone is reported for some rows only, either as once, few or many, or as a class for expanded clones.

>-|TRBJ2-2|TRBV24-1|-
CATSEPRFTGGELFF
TGTGCCACCAGTGAGCCCAGGTTTACAGGCGGGGAGCTGTTTTTT
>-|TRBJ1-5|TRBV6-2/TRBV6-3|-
CASSYGQSSNQPQHF
TGTGCCAGCAGTTACGGACAGAGTAGCAATCAGCCCCAGCATTTT
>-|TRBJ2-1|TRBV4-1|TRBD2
CASSQMGGGEQFF
TGCGCCAGCAGCCAAATGGGGGGGGGTGAGCAGTTCTTC
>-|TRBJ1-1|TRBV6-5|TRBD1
CASTRDRENTEAFF
TGTGCCAGCACCCGGGACAGGGAGAACACTGAAGCTTTCTTT
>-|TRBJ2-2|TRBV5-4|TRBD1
CASSLPPTGANTGELFF
TGTGCCAGCAGCTTGCCCCCAACAGGGGCGAACACCGGGGAGCTGTTTTTT
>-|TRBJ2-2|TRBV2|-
CASSEAQRGNTGELFF
TGTGCCAGCAGTGAAGCGCAACGGGGAAACACCGGGGAGCTGTTTTTT
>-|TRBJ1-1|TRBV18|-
CASSPPGDTQAFF
TGTGCCAGCTCACCGCCCGGAGATACCCAAGCTTTCTTT
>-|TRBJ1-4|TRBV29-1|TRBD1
CSVGTGRVNEKLFF
TGCAGCGTGGGGACAGGGAGGGTCAATGAAAAATTGTTTTTT
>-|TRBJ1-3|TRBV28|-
CASSPPGEGGNTIYF
TGTGCCAGCAGTCCCCCAGGGGAGGGGGGAAACACCATATATTTT
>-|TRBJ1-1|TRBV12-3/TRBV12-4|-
CASSLLGATEAFF
TGTGCCAGCAGTTTGTTGGGGGCGACTGAAGCTTTCTTT
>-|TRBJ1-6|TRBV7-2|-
CASSLGPGRESPLHF
TGTGCCAGCAGCTTAGGCCCAGGGCGGGAATCACCCCTCCACTTT
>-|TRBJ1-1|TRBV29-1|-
CSVSTPRMNTEAFF
TGCAGCGTGTCGACACCACGGATGAACACTGAAGCTTTCTTT
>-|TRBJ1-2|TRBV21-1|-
CASSKAPQTGSYGYTF
TGTGCCAGCAGCAAAGCACCTCAGACAGGGAGCTATGGCTACACCTTC
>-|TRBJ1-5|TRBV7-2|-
CASSQSRGSNQPQHF
TGTGCCAGCAGCCAGAGTCGGGGAAGCAATCAGCCCCAGCATTTT
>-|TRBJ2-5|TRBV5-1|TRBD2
CASCLAVGGKTQYF
TGCGCCAGCTGCTTGGCCGTGGGGGGGAAGACCCAGTACTTC
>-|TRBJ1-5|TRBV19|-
CASSMGGGQPQHF
TGTGCCAGTAGTATGGGGGGTGGACAGCCCCAGCATTTT
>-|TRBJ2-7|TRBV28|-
CASRSGTIPEQYF
TGTGCCAGCAGGTCCGGGACAATCCCCGAGCAGTACTTC
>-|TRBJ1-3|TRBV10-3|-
CASTGMSSGNTIYF
TGTGCCTCGACAGGAATGAGCTCTGGAAACACCATATATTTT
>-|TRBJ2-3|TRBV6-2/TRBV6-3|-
CASSGTGLRRDTQYF
TGTGCCAGCAGTGGCACAGGCTTACGCAGAGATACGCAGTATTTT
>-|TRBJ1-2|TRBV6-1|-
CASRSWGGGYTF
TGTGCCAGCAGGTCTTGGGGCGGTGGCTACACCTTC
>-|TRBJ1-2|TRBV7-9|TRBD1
CASSSSTGQGNYGYTF
TGTGCCAGCAGCTCGTCGACGGGACAGGGAAACTATGGCTACACCTTC
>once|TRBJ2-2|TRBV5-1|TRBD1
CASRLDRGATGELFF
TGCGCCAGCAGATTGGACAGGGGAGCCACCGGGGAGCTGTTTTTT
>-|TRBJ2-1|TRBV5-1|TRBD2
CASSPRGGQPNNEQFF
TGCGCCAGCAGCCCCCGGGGGGGACAACCCAACAATGAGCAGTTCTTC
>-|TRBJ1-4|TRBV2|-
CASSGQGNEKLFF
TGTGCCAGCAGTGGGCAGGGAAATGAAAAACTGTTTTTT
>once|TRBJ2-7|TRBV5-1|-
CASSGPGGSYEQYF
TGCGCCAGCAGCGGCCCGGGGGGCAGTTACGAGCAGTACTTC
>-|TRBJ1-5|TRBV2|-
CASRYSNQPQHF
TGTGCCAGCAGATATAGCAATCAGCCCCAGCATTTT
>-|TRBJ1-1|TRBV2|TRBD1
CASRAGTDATEAFF
TGTGCCAGCAGGGCCGGGACAGACGCCACTGAAGCTTTCTTT
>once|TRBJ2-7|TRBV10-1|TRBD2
CATSSGGSSYEQYF
TGCGCCACCTCTAGCGGGGGGAGCTCCTACGAGCAGTACTTC
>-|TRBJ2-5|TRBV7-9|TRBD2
CASSTGLAVQETQYF
TGTGCCAGCAGCACCGGACTAGCGGTACAAGAGACCCAGTACTTC
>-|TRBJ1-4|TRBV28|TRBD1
CASSFYQGATNEKLFF
TGTGCCAGCAGTTTTTACCAGGGGGCGACTAATGAAAAACTGTTTTTT
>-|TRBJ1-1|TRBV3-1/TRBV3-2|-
CASSQDHRGTEAFF
TGTGCCAGCAGCCAAGATCATAGGGGCACAGAAGCTTTCTTT
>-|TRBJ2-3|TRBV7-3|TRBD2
CASSLVLGLAGGPVTDTQYF
TGTGCCAGCAGCTTAGTTCTCGGGCTAGCGGGGGGGCCAGTCACAGATACGCAGTATTTT
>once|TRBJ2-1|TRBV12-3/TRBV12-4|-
CASSYGDNEQFF
TGTGCCAGCAGTTACGGGGACAATGAGCAGTTCTTC
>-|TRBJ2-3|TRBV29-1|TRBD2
CSVEGTSSDTQYF
TGCAGCGTTGAGGGGACTAGCTCAGATACGCAGTATTTT
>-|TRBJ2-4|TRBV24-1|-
CATSSRVAKNIQYF
TGTGCCACCAGTAGCAGGGTTGCCAAAAACATTCAGTACTTC
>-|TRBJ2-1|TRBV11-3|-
CASSLLPAAYNEQFF
TGTGCCAGCAGCTTACTACCAGCGGCCTACAATGAGCAGTTCTTC
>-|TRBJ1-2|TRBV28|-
CASSFRQRKSQSNYGYTF
TGTGCCAGCAGTTTTAGACAGCGAAAGTCCCAGTCTAACTATGGCTACACCTTC
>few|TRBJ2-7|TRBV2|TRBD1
CASSEVTTGKHYEQYF
TGTGCCAGCAGTGAAGTCACGACAGGGAAACACTACGAGCAGTACTTC
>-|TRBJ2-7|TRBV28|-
CASSPTGLGSYEQYF
TGTGCCAGCAGTCCAACAGGGCTGGGCTCCTACGAGCAGTACTTC
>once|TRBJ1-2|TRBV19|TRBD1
CASSLQGEGSYGYTF
TGTGCCAGTAGTCTACAGGGGGAAGGAAGCTATGGCTACACCTTC
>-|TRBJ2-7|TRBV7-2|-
CASSWSSGPYEQYF
TGTGCCAGCAGCTGGAGTAGCGGACCCTACGAGCAGTACTTC
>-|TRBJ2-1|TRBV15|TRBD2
CATSRNTYPTTSGGAPLDEQFF
TGTGCCACCAGCAGAAACACATACCCCACTACTAGCGGGGGGGCCCCCTTGGATGAGCAGTTCTTC
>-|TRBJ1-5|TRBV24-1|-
CATSDHGGFNQPQHF
TGTGCCACCAGTGACCACGGGGGGTTTAATCAGCCCCAGCATTTT
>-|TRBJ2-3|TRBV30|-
CAWSLFARSTDTQYF
TGTGCCTGGAGTCTTTTCGCCAGAAGCACAGATACGCAGTATTTT
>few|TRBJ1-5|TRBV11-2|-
CASSFAGNQPQHF
TGTGCCAGCAGCTTTGCCGGGAATCAGCCCCAGCATTTT
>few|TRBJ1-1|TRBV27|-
CASSRRGIAFF
TGTGCCAGCAGCAGGAGGGGAATAGCTTTCTTT
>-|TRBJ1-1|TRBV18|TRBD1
CASSPRTGITEAFF
TGTGCCAGCTCACCGCGGACAGGGATCACTGAAGCTTTCTTT